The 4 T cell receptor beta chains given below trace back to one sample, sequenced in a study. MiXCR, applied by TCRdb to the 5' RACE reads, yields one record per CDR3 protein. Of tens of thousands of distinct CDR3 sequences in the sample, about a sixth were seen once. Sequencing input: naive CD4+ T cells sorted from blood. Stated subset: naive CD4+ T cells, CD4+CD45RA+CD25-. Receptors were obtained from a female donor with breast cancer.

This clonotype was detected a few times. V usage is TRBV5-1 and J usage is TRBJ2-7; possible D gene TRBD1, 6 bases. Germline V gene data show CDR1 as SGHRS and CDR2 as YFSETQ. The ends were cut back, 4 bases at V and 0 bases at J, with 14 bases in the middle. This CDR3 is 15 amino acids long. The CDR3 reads CASSLPGASSYEQYF. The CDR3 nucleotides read TGCGCCAGCAGCCTTCCAGGGGCGAGCTCCTACGAGCAGTACTTC. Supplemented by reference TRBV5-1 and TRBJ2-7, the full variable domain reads KAGVTQTPRYLIKTRGQQVTLSCSPISGHRSVSWYQQTPGQGLQFLFEYFSETQRNKGNFPGRFSGRQFSNSRSEMNVSTLELGDSALYLCASSLPGASSYEQYFGPGTRLTVT.

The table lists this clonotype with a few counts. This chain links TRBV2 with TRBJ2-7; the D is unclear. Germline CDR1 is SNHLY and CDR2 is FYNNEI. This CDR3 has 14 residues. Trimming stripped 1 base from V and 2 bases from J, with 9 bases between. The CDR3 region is CASSEELGTYEQYF. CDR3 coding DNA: TGTGCCAGCAGTGAAGAATTAGGAACCTACGAGCAGTACTTC.

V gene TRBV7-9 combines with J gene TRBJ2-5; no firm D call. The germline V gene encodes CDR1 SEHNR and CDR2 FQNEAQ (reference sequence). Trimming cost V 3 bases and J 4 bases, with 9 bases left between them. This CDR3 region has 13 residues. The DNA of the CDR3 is TGTGCCAGCAGCTTCAACCTGGGAGAGACCCAGTACTTC. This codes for CASSFNLGETQYF.

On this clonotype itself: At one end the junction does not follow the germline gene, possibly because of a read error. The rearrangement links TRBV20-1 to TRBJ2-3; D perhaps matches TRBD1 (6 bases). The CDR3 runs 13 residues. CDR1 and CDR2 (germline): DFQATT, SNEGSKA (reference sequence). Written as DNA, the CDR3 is TGCTGTGCTAGAAAGACAGGCACAGTTACGCAGTATTTT. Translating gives CCARKTGTVTQYF.